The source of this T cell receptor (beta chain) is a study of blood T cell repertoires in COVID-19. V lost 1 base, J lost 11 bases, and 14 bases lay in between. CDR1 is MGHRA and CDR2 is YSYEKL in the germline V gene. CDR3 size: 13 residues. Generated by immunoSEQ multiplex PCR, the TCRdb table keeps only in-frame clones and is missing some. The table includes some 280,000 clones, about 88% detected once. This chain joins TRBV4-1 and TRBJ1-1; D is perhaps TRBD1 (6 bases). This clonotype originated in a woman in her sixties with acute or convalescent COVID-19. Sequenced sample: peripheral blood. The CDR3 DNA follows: TGCGCCAGCAGCCAAGGCCCAGGGACAAGGGCTTTCTTT. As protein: CASSQGPGTRAFF.